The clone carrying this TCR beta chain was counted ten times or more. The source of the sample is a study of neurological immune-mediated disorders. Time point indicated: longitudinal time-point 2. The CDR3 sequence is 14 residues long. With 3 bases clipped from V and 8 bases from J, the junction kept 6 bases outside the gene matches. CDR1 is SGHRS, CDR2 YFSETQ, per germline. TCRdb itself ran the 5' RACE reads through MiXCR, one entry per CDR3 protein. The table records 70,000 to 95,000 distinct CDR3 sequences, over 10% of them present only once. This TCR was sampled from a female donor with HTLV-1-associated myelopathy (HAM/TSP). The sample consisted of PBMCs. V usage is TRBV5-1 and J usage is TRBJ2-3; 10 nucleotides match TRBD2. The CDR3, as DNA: TGCGCCAGCAGCTCCGAGAGCGGGGGGGGTACGCAGTATTTT. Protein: CASSSESGGGTQYF. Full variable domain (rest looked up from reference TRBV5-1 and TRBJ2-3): KAGVTQTPRYLIKTRGQQVTLSCSPISGHRSVSWYQQTPGQGLQFLFEYFSETQRNKGNFPGRFSGRQFSNSRSEMNVSTLELGDSALYLCASSSESGGGTQYFGPGTRLTVL.